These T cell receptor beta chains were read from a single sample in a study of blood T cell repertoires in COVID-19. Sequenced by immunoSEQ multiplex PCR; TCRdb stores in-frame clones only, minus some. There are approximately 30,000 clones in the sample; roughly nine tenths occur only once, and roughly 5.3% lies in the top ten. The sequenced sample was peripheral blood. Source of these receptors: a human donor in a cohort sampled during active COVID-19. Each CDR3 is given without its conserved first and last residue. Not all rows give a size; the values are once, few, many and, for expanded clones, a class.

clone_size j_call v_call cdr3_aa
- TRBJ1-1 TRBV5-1 ASCLLEENTEAF
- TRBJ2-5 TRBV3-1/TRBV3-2 ASSQVRETQY
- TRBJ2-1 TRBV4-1 ASSLQGGQGEF
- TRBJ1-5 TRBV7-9 ASSAEDSNQPQH
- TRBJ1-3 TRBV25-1 ASSSLEFAGNTIY
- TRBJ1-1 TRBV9 ASNGGHGGTEAF
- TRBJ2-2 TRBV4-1 ASSQYGTGTGELF
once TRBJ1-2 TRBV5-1 ASSLNPRPNGYT
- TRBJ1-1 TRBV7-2 ASSTGGGATEAF
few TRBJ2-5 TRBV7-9 ASSLGSGGYQETQY
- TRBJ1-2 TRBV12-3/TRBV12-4 ASSLTQESGYT
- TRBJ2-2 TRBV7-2 ASSRQGDFGELF
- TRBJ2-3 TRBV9 ASSVVELNTQY
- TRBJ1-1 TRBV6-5 ASSYVGRGQDTEAF
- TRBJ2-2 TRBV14 ASSQQVASGELF